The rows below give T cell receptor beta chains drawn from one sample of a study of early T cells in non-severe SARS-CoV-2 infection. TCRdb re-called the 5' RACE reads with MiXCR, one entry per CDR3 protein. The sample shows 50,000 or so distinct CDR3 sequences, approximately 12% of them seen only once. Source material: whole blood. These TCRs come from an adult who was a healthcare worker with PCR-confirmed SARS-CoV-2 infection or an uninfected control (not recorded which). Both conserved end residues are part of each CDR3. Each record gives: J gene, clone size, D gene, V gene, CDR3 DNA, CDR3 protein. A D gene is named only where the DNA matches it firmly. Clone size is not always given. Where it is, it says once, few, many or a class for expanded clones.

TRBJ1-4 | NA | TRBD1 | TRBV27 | TGTGCCAGCAGTTGGACAGGGGGAAGTGAAAAACTGTTTTTT | CASSWTGGSEKLFF
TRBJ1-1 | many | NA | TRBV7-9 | TGTGCCAGCAGCGGGGGGCCGATGAACACTGAAGCTTTCTTT | CASSGGPMNTEAFF
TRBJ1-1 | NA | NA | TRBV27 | TGTGCCAGCAGTTTCGGAGGCAGCAAGGGCACTGAAGCTTTCTTT | CASSFGGSKGTEAFF
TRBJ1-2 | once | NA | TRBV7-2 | TGTGCCAGCAGCTTAGCGCTCGGTATCTATGGCTACACCTTC | CASSLALGIYGYTF
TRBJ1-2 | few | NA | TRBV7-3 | TGTGCCACCTCCGGGGTTTTAGGCTATGGCTACACCTTC | CATSGVLGYGYTF
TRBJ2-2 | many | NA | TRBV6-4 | TGTGCCAGCAGTGACGAGGGGGGTCGCGGCACCGGGGAGCTGTTTTTT | CASSDEGGRGTGELFF
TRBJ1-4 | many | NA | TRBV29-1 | TGCAGCGGGTCGACAGCAACTAATGAAAAACTGTTTTTT | CSGSTATNEKLFF
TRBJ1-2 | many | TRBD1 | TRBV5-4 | TGTGCCAGCAGTACGGACAGGGGGCGGGTTAACTATGGCTACACCTTC | CASSTDRGRVNYGYTF
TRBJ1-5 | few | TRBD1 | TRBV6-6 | TGTGCCAGCAGCCCATACCGGGACAGTAAAAATCAGCCCCAGCATTTT | CASSPYRDSKNQPQHF
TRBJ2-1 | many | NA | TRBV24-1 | TGTGCCACCAGTGAACACGGGAGTACCTACAATGAGCAGTTCTTC | CATSEHGSTYNEQFF
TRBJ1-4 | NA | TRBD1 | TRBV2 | TGTGCCAGCAGGGGACAGGGGATTGAAAAACTGTTTTTT | CASRGQGIEKLFF
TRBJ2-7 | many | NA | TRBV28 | TGTGCCAGCAGTTTCAACAGGGTCTCCTACGAGCAGTACTTC | CASSFNRVSYEQYF
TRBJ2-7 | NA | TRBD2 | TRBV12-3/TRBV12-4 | TGTGCCAGCCAGGACGGGGGGTCCTACGAGCAGTACTTC | CASQDGGSYEQYF
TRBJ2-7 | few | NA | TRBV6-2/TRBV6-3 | TGTGCCAGCAGTTCGGACTACGAGCAGTACTTC | CASSSDYEQYF
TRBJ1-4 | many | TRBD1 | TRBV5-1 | TGCGCCAGCAGCTTGGGAACCGGGACAGGGGGGAATGAAAAACTGTTTTTT | CASSLGTGTGGNEKLFF
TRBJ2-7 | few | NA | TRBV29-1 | TGCAGCGTCGAAACAGGGTACGGAACCTACGAGCAGTACTTC | CSVETGYGTYEQYF
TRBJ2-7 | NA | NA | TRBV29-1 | TGCAGCGCTGCGTGGGTAGCCTACGAGCAGTACTTC | CSAAWVAYEQYF
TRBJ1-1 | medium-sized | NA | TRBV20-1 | TGCAGCTTGGGGGGAGGAGGTGCTCGGACTGAAGCTTTCTTT | CSLGGGGARTEAFF
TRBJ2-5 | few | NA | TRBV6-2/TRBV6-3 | TGTGCCAGCAGTGGGCAGGGAGAGACCCAGTACTTC | CASSGQGETQYF
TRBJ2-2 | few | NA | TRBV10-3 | TGTGCCATCAGTGAGGCGACAGAGGCCGGGGAGCTGTTTTTT | CAISEATEAGELFF
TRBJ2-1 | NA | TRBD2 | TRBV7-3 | TGTGCCAGCAGCTTAATGGGGTCTAGCGGGAGCTACAATGAGCAGTTCTTC | CASSLMGSSGSYNEQFF
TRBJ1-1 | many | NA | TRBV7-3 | TGTGCCAGCAGCTTAGGGCCCTACGGCACTGAAGCTTTCTTT | CASSLGPYGTEAFF
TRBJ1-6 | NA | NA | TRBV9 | TGTGCCAGCAGCAGGGACCTCCTGGGCAATTCACCCCTCCACTTT | CASSRDLLGNSPLHF
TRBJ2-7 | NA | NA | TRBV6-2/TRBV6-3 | TGTGCCAGCACCAAGAACGGGGGGCCGACCTACGAGCAGTACTTC | CASTKNGGPTYEQYF
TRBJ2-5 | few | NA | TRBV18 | TGTGCCAGCTCACCACTCTCGGCGGAGCTCTCCGAGACCCAGTACTTC | CASSPLSAELSETQYF
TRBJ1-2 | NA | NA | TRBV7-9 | TGTGCCAGCAGCTTAGCGGGAGTTCGAGGGAACTATGGCTACACCTTC | CASSLAGVRGNYGYTF
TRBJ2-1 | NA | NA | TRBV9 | TGTGCCAGCAGCCCAAAGGCCGACTCTTACAATGAGCAGTTCTTC | CASSPKADSYNEQFF
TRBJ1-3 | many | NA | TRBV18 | TGTGCCAGCTCACTCTACAATCGGGTTGGAAACACCATATATTTT | CASSLYNRVGNTIYF
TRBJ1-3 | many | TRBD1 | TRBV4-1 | TGCGCCAGCAGCCAAGCGGACAGGGGAGGAAACACCATATATTTT | CASSQADRGGNTIYF
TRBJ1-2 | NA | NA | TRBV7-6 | TGTGCCAGCCTAGTATGTTATGGCTACACCTTC | CASLVCYGYTF
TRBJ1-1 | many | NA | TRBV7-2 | TGTGCCAGCAGCCCCCCGCTGGCGGAAGCTTTCTTT | CASSPPLAEAFF
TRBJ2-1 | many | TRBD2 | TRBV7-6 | TGTGCCAGCAGCTCCGGACTAGCGGGGATCAATGAGCAGTTCTTC | CASSSGLAGINEQFF
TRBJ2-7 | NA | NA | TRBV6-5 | TGTGCCAGCAAGAGCGGAACGAGCAGGGGCGAGCAGTACTTC | CASKSGTSRGEQYF
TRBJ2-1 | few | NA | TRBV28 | TGTGCCAGCAGTTCCGGGACACCTTACAATGAGCAGTTCTTC | CASSSGTPYNEQFF
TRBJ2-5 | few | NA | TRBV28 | TGTGCCAGCAGTTTAAATTCGGGCGGGCCGAAGATACAAGAGACCCAGTACTTC | CASSLNSGGPKIQETQYF
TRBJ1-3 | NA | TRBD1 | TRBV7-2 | TGTGCCAGCAGCGAACAGGGGGCGCGAGGAAACACCATATATTTT | CASSEQGARGNTIYF